One and the same sample provided the 12 T cell receptor beta chains below, sequenced in a study of response to subunit inactivated influenza vaccine (dated by TCRdb to the late 2010s). The library came from RT-PCR. Sequencing relied on an Illumina HiSeq 2500. Starting from the raw public reads, TCRdb applied fastp trimming at Q25, assembled clones with MiXCR and retained in-frame beta chains. Every CDR3 protein is listed once, alongside the most common genes and DNA of its rows. The sample table shows roughly 520,000 distinct CDR3 sequences, and about 25% are seen once. The biggest ten clones account for 1.5% to 2% of the sample. The sequencing used CD4+ T cells sorted from PBMCs, collected 4 to 6 days after vaccination. Receptor source: a man aged 50 to 59 who received an inactivated influenza vaccine. Donor details come from another sample of the same person, matched by shared clones.

In its sample, this clonotype was seen many times. This chain links TRBV12-3 or TRBV12-4 with TRBJ2-1; D could derive from TRBD1 or TRBD2 (5 bases each). The V end lost 7 bases, the J end lost 10 bases, and 20 bases lay between the germline ends. The CDR3 has 14 amino acids. The CDR3 is CASTPGTGFGEQFF. The DNA of the CDR3 is TGTGCCAGCACCCCCGGGACGGGCTTTGGGGAGCAGTTCTTC.

This clonotype has a handful of counts. The chain recombines TRBV27 with TRBJ2-2; TRBD2 agrees at 9 bases. This CDR3 contains 15 residues. Germline assignment: CDR1 MNHEY and CDR2 SMNVEV (reference sequence). V shed 6 bases, J shed 7 bases, and the junction held 9 bases outside the gene matches. The CDR3 region is CASSGGGAFGGELFF. In DNA, the CDR3 is TGTGCCAGCAGCGGCGGGGGGGCCTTTGGCGGGGAGCTGTTTTTT.

This clonotype was seen a handful of times. The chain combines TRBV5-1 with TRBJ1-5; TRBD1 might be the D (6 bases). V was cut by 4 bases and J by 11 bases, with 16 bases left in between. Germline CDR1 reads SGHRS; CDR2 reads YFSETQ. The CDR3 runs to 13 residues. This CDR3 reads CASSPAGEGAQHF. CDR3 nucleotide sequence: TGCGCCAGCAGCCCCGCAGGGGAAGGGGCCCAGCATTTT.

The chain is built from TRBV20-1 and TRBJ1-6, with D perhaps matching TRBD1 (5 bases). V was cut by 1 base and J by 5 bases, with 9 bases left in between. Germline V gene data show CDR1 as DFQATT and CDR2 as SNEGSKA (reference sequence). The CDR3 is 14 amino acids. CDR3 bases: TGCAGTGCTAGAGGAGGGGCGAATAATTCACCCCTCCACTTT. Encoded protein: CSARGGANNSPLHF.

This sequence joins TRBV20-1 and TRBJ1-4, with D possibly TRBD1 on 6 matching bases. Trimming took 1 base from V and 6 from J, leaving 12 bases between them. The CDR3 is 14 residues long. CDR1 is DFQATT, CDR2 SNEGSKA, per germline (reference sequence). CDR3 sequence reads: CSARGRGRDEKLFF. Here the CDR3 DNA reads TGCAGTGCTAGAGGCAGGGGTCGGGATGAAAAACTGTTTTTT.

There are many counts of this clonotype. This sequence joins TRBV20-1 and TRBJ2-7; either TRBD1 or TRBD2 may fit D (5 bases each). The CDR3 covers 13 residues. Germline V gene lookup returns CDR1 DFQATT and CDR2 SNEGSKA (reference sequence). Deletions cut 3 bases from V and 2 bases from J, with 11 bases between. The CDR3 region is CSARGVGPYEQYF. CDR3 DNA sequence: TGCAGTGCTAGGGGGGTGGGACCCTACGAGCAGTACTTC.

This chain uses TRBV12-3 or TRBV12-4 with TRBJ2-1; 8 nucleotides match TRBD2. V shed 2 bases, J shed 0 bases, and the junction held 3 bases outside the gene matches. The CDR3 has 16 amino acids. CDR3 protein: CASSLRGGLSYNEQFF. CDR3 in DNA: TGTGCCAGCAGTTTACGCGGGGGGCTCTCCTACAATGAGCAGTTCTTC.

V usage is TRBV20-1 and J usage is TRBJ2-1; 7 bases map to TRBD2. V shed 7 bases, J shed 0 bases, and the junction held 12 bases outside the gene matches. CDR1 DFQATT and CDR2 SNEGSKA come from the germline V gene (reference sequence). This CDR3 contains 16 residues. The CDR3 loop reads CSGGPSGGRSYNEQFF. The CDR3 coding sequence is TGCAGTGGGGGTCCTTCGGGGGGACGCTCCTACAATGAGCAGTTCTTC.

V gene TRBV5-5 combines with J gene TRBJ2-3; TRBD2 agrees at 7 bases. The germline V gene encodes CDR1 SGHKS and CDR2 YYEKEE (reference sequence). With 5 bases clipped from V and 3 bases from J, the junction kept 9 bases outside the gene matches. This CDR3 is 15 amino acids long. The CDR3 protein is CASRPAGTPTDTQYF. The CDR3, as DNA: TGTGCCAGCAGACCAGCGGGGACCCCTACAGATACGCAGTATTTT.

This chain connects TRBV2 to TRBJ1-6, with D unresolved. CDR3 length equals 11 residues. Germline V gene data show CDR1 as SNHLY and CDR2 as FYNNEI. V was pared by 3 bases and J by 11 bases, with 5 bases between. The CDR3 region is CASSDNAPLHF. The CDR3 DNA reads TGTGCCAGCAGTGATAACGCACCCCTCCACTTT.

The CDR3 protein is CSARDRGWGQFF. The CDR3 nucleotides read TGCAGTGCTAGAGATAGGGGGTGGGGGCAGTTCTTC. The V gene is TRBV20-1, the J gene TRBJ2-1; perhaps TRBD1 as D (6 bases). V gave up 0 bases and J gave up 12 bases, with 12 bases separating them. The CDR3 is made up of 12 amino acids. The germline CDR1 and CDR2 sequences are DFQATT and SNEGSKA (reference sequence).

This clonotype has more than one count but fewer than ten. The chain uses TRBV7-2 and TRBJ2-1; 7 nucleotides match TRBD1. The V and J ends lost 5 bases and 1 base, in that order; junction bases with no gene match: 5. The CDR3 has 15 residues. CDR1 SGHTA and CDR2 FQGNSA come from the germline V gene. CDR3 amino acids: CASSPDRASYNEQFF. CDR3 nucleotide sequence: TGTGCCAGCAGCCCAGACAGGGCTTCCTACAATGAGCAGTTCTTC.